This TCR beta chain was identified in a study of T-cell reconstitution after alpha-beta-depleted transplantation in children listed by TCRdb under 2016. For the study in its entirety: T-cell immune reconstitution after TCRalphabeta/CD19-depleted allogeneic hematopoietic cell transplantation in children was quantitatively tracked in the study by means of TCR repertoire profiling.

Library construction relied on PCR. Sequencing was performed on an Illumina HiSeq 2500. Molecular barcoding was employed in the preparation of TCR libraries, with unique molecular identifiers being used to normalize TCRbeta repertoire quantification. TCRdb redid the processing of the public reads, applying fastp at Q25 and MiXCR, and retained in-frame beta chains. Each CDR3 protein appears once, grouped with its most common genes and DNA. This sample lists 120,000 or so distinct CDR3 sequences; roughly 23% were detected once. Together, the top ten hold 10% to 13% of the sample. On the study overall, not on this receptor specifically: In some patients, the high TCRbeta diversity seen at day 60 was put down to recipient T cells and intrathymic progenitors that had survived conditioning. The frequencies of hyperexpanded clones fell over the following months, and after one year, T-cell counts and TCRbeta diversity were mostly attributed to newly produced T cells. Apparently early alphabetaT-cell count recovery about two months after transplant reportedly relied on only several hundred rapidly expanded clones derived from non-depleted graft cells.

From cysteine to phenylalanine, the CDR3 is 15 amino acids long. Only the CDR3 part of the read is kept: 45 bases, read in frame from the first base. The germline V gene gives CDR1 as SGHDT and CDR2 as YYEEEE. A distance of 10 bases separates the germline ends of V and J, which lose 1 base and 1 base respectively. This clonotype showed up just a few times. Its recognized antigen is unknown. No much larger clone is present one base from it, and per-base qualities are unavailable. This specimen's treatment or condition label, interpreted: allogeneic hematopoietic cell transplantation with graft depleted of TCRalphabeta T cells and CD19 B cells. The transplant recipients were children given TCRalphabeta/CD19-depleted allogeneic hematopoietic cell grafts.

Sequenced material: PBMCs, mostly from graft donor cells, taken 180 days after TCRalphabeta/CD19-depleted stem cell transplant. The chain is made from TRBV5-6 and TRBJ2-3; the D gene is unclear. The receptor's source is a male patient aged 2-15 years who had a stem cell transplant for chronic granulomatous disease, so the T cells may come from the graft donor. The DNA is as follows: TGTGCCAGCAGCTTGCGGCAGGCGCGCACAGATACGCAGTATTTT. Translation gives CASSLRQARTDTQYF.